The entry below gives a single T cell receptor beta chain sequence along with its context. What it binds is not known. The source of the sample is a study of cytomegalovirus exposure and HLA in healthy donors. As for the study in general: One earlier analysis, a look at approximately 180 million T cells, found about 100 million unique TCR beta sequences. Study observations and caveats: TCR sequences were mostly rare, though some public TCRs occurred in many donors. It was likely that a cluster of highly shared sequence variants was a sequencing artifact.

Germline V lookup: CDR1 SGHVS, CDR2 FNYEAQ. The germline V and J ends were trimmed by 3 bases and 3 bases, with 9 bases remaining between them. This CDR3 spans 13 amino acids. The PCR was carried out with 60 Vbeta primers and 13 Jbeta primers. Here immunoSEQ multiplex PCR was the method, and the copy in TCRdb shows in-frame clones only, minus some. The sample contains some 130,000 clones, approximately 80% of which appear only once. The chain has TRBV7-6 and TRBJ2-7; D is uncertain. This clonotype was obtained from a girl aged 2 to 10 in good health and CMV-seronegative. Specimen: PBMCs. The CDR3, as DNA: TGTGCCAGCAGCTTCGGTACCTTCTACGAGCAGTACTTC. Its translation: CASSFGTFYEQYF. Drawing the rest from reference TRBV7-6 and TRBJ2-7, the complete variable domain is GAGVSQSPRYKVTKRGQDVALRCDPISGHVSLYWYRQALGQGPEFLTYFNYEAQQDKSGLPNDRFSAERPEGSISTLTIQRTEQRDSAMYRCASSFGTFYEQYFGPGTRLTVT.